This TCR beta chain emerged from a study of PD-L1 blockade in urothelial cancer (dated by TCRdb to the late 2010s). About the investigation overall: Every patient began therapy in 2014 and was given atezolizumab 1,200 mg intravenously every 3 weeks. Twenty-five of 29 patients were males with bladder-origin urothelial cancer, and about 65% of the 29 reported a prior smoking history. Patients had an ECOG performance status of 0 or 1 and had received between 0 and 3 prior chemotherapy regimens. Blood samples were analyzed at two time points: 3 weeks after treatment start (second dose) and 6 weeks after treatment start. Blood samples yielded a median of 141,255 T cells and roughly 80,000 unique TCRs, with median clonality approximately 0.08. The study, an exploratory multi-omic analysis, examined somatic, immune and clinical correlates of response to PD-L1 blockade with atezolizumab in urothelial cancer. Pretreatment tumor samples, along with matched peripheral blood serially collected before and after atezolizumab treatment, were subjected to TCR sequencing. Durable clinical benefit was defined as a progression-free survival longer than 6 months, and TCR features were additionally tested against progression-free survival and overall survival. In the same patients, whole exome sequencing and RNA sequencing of pretreatment tumors were performed in addition to TCR sequencing. Durable clinical benefit was achieved by nine patients and was not achieved by 20 patients. Pretreatment blood TCR-seq was available for nearly 30 patients, at least one posttreatment blood collection was obtained for approximately 25 patients, and tumor TCR-seq was available for approximately 25 patients. Points the paper makes about the study in general: Patients with durable benefit showed greater expansion of tumor-associated TCR clones in peripheral blood 3 weeks after starting treatment (n ≈ 22, p = 0.022). Improved progression-free and overall survival was found to be associated with pretreatment peripheral blood TCR clonality below the median. Because the sample size was small (n of about 27) and many of the analyses were exploratory, the results are meant to be hypothesis-generating.

With respect to this clone: Its cognate antigen has yet to be identified. No qualities accompany the bases; no much larger clone lies one base away.

Synthetic TCR analog templates were spiked into each PCR so that absolute template abundance could be estimated from read counts. TCRbeta CDR3 regions were amplified from genomic DNA with bias-controlled V and J gene primers using the immunoSEQ assay. Sequencing of rearranged TCRbeta segments was performed at approximately 20X coverage. Regarding the original processing steps: Sequencing errors were corrected by clustering, and CDR3s were annotated against IMGT so that V, D and J genes could be assigned. Out-of-frame and stop-codon sequences were excluded, and only productive TCRbeta rearrangements were used in downstream analyses. Clonality was calculated as one minus the Shannon entropy normalized by the log of the number of unique productive sequences. Fisher's exact test with Benjamini-Hochberg correction, at a threshold of adjusted p below 0.01, was used to find clones that differed between time points or between blood and tumor. In TCRdb, the immuneACCESS table is reduced to in-frame sequences with V and J assigned. These tables do not hold every clone; where another copy was compared, an unresolved V gene accounts for under half, and the others remain unexplained. V, J and clone size reflect that table, while D and trimming were determined from the DNA. This sample holds tens of thousands of clones; 87% were observed only once. Jointly, the top ten make up roughly 14% of the sample.

The sample's time point label is to be understood as: pretreatment peripheral blood. The cohort comprised roughly 30 patients with locally advanced or metastatic urothelial carcinoma treated at Memorial Sloan Kettering on a trial protocol. Peripheral blood mononuclear cells were collected from each patient pretreatment and during treatment, giving between 1 and 8 total time points per patient. The Qiagen DNeasy Blood extraction kit was used to purify genomic DNA from total PBMCs and tumor samples. PBMCs were collected pretreatment and during treatment, and were isolated and stored as previously described. V sheds 4 bases and J sheds 6 bases, leaving 13 bases between their ends. The CDR3 contains 14 residues, cysteine and phenylalanine counted. Of all the DNA, just the CDR3 is kept, 42 bases in frame from base 1. CDR1 LNHDA and CDR2 SQIVND were looked up in the germline V gene (reference sequence).

The chain is encoded by TRBV19 joined to TRBJ1-5; a tentative D call is TRBD1 (6 bases match). This receptor was taken from a woman in her sixties or seventies with urothelial cancer. The starting material was PBMCs, obtained around atezolizumab (anti-PD-L1) treatment. The CDR3 loop reads CASSTSTGGQPQHF. The DNA is TGTGCCAGTAGTACTTCGACAGGCGGTCAGCCCCAGCATTTT.